This T cell receptor beta chain was found in a study of chemoradiotherapy in HPV16-positive cancers (dated by TCRdb to the early 2020s). Study-level background: Functional T-cell assays on cells from a couple of HPV16-positive patients defined candidate HPV-specific T-cell clones and common TCR motifs. The study asked whether T-cell immunity against the HPV oncoproteins E6 and E7 changes during chemoradiotherapy and whether it affects survival. The candidate HPV-specific TCRs and motifs were subsequently tracked in TCR repertoires obtained from fewer than 95 patients with HPV-related cancers. Results and caveats for the whole study, not just this receptor: Expansion of candidate HPV-specific clones and E7-related TCR motifs was observed in the tumor microenvironment during treatment, whereas no such expansion was observed for non-HPV-specific T cells. The survival association was reported for HPV16-positive patients, and the functional definition of HPV-specific T cells was derived from only a couple of HPV16-positive patients. In HPV16-positive patients, expansion of HPV-responsive T cells during chemoradiotherapy was found to be associated with improved recurrence-free survival.

To prepare the library, the immunoSEQ multiplex PCR assay was applied. TCRdb mirrors the immuneACCESS table, restricted to in-frame sequences. Some clones are absent from its copies; in checked studies, under half trace to an unresolved V gene, and the reason for the others is unknown. Counted in this sample were about 14,000 clones; over 85% of them appeared once. The ten most abundant clones make up about 3.9% of the sample. Compared with germline, V lacks 4 bases and J lacks 4 bases; bases without a gene match: 0. CDR1 SQVTM and CDR2 ANQGSEA were looked up in the germline V gene. Measured from the cysteine to the phenylalanine, the CDR3 is 13 residues long. The kept DNA is CDR3 alone, 39 bases in frame from the first base. In the case of this clone: No antigen is known for it. Base qualities were left out, and no much larger clone turns up one base away.

Repertoires were sampled repeatedly over the course of chemoradiotherapy, so clonal expansion could be followed in the tumor microenvironment. This receptor chain uses TRBV29-1 and TRBJ2-5; TRBD2 lines up with 13 middle nucleotides. Material: tumor tissue, obtained from a patient who underwent chemoradiotherapy. This TCR came from a human donor with HPV-associated anogenital cancer. The nucleotide sequence is TGCAGCGTTGGACTAGCGGGAGGAGAGACCCAGTACTTC. It specifies CSVGLAGGETQYF.